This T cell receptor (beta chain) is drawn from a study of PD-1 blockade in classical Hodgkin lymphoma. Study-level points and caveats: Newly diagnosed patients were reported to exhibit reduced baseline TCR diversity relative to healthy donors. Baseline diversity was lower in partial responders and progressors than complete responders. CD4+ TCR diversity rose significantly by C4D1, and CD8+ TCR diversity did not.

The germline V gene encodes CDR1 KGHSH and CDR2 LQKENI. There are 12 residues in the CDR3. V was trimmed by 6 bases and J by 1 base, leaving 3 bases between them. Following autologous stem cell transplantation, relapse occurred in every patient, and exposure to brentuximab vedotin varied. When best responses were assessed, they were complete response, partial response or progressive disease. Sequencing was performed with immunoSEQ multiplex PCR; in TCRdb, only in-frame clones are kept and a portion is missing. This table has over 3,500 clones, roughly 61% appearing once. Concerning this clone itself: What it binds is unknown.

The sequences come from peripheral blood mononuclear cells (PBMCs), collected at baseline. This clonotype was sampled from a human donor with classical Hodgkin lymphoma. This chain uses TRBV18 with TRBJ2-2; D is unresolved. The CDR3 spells CASSENTGELFF. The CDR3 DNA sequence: TGTGCCAGCTCCGAGAACACCGGGGAGCTGTTTTTT.